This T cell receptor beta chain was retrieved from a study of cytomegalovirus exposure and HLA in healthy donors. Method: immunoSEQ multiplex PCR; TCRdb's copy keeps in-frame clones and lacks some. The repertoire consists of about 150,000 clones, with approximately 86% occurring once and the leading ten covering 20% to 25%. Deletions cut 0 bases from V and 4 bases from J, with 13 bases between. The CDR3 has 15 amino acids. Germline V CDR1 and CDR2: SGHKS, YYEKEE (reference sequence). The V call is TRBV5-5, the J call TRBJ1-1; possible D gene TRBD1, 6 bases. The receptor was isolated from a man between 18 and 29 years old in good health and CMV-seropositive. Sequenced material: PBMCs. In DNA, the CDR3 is TGTGCCAGCAGCTTGGCGGGCCAAGGGGGCACTGAAGCTTTCTTT. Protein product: CASSLAGQGGTEAFF.